The 20 T cell receptor beta chains listed next were all sequenced from one sample in a study of blood T cell repertoires in COVID-19 (dated by TCRdb to 2019 to 2021). The library was produced with the immunoSEQ multiplex PCR assay. The immuneACCESS repertoire file appears here via TCRdb, limited to in-frame rearrangements. These files lack a portion of the clones; in checked studies, under half of the deficit traces to unresolved V genes, and the cause of the others is not known. Counted in this sample were 130,000 to 150,000 clones; 82% of them appeared once. In total, the top ten clones hold roughly 15% of the sample. The sequenced sample was peripheral blood. The receptors were gathered from a human donor with acute or convalescent COVID-19. The donor label of this sample is uncertain.

The sample holds one count of this clone. The V call is TRBV24-1, the J call TRBJ2-1; 15 nucleotides agree with TRBD2. Germline loops: CDR1 KGHDR, CDR2 SFDVKD. This CDR3 contains 15 residues. The J segment lost 8 bases and the V segment lost 3 bases, leaving 1 base of the junction unmatched. The CDR3 DNA sequence: TGTGCCACCAGTGATGGACTAGCGGGGGGGCATGAGCAGTTCTTC. Its translation: CATSDGLAGGHEQFF.

The CDR3 spells CAISEDIQGSYTF. The CDR3 DNA is TGTGCCATCAGTGAGGACATCCAGGGAAGCTACACCTTC. V usage is TRBV10-3 and J usage is TRBJ1-2, with D perhaps matching TRBD1 (5 bases). Trimming took off 2 bases at V and 9 bases at J, with 13 bases between the two ends. Per the germline V gene, CDR1 is ENHRY and CDR2 is SYGVKD. The CDR3 is 13 amino acids.

V usage is TRBV6-6 and J usage is TRBJ2-3, with D unclear. CDR3 length: 16 amino acids. Germline V gene sequence: CDR1 MNHNY, CDR2 SVGAGI (reference sequence). V gave up 8 bases and J gave up 5 bases, with 23 bases separating them. CDR3 loop: CASVPEQSSPVDTQYF. For the CDR3, the DNA is TGTGCCAGCGTACCGGAACAGTCAAGCCCCGTAGATACGCAGTATTTT.

This clone showed up just once. The chain's CDR3 is CASSQTGFYGYTF. CDR3 coding DNA: TGTGCCAGCAGCCAGACGGGATTCTATGGCTACACCTTC. The V gene is TRBV11-2, the J gene TRBJ1-2; the D is unclear. The V gene lost 5 bases and the J gene lost 4 bases, with 11 bases spanning the gap. CDR1 is SGHAT, CDR2 FQNNGV, per germline. This CDR3 has 13 residues.

The chain uses TRBV25-1 and TRBJ1-1, with TRBD1 identical over 9 bases. J gave up 5 bases and V 3 bases, and 7 bases lay outside the gene matches. The CDR3 sequence is 15 residues long. Per the germline V gene, CDR1 is MGHDK and CDR2 is SYGVNS. The CDR3 coding sequence is TGTGCCAGCAGTGAGTCACTGACAGGGGGGACTGAAGCTTTCTTT. It codes for CASSESLTGGTEAFF.

Ten or more counts support this clone. The chain combines TRBV21-1 with TRBJ2-7; the table's D call TRBD2 went unverified against the DNA. TRBV21-1 is recorded as a pseudogene. The CDR3 has 16 amino acids. CDR3 DNA: TGTGCCAGCAGCCGTACAGCGGGGTCCCAATATAACGAGCAGTACTTC. Its protein is CASSRTAGSQYNEQYF.

This clone was seen a few times. The chain carries TRBV6-2 or TRBV6-3 and TRBJ1-2; the D is unclear. CDR3 length: 14 amino acids. V gave up 4 bases and J gave up 4 bases, with 13 bases separating them. Germline CDR1 and CDR2: MNHEY and SVGEGT. The CDR3 loop is CASSSAGSSYGYTF. The CDR3 DNA follows: TGTGCCAGCAGTTCCGCCGGGTCGAGCTATGGCTACACCTTC.

The V call is TRBV4-1, the J call TRBJ2-7; TRBD2 is a possible D gene (6 bases). The CDR3 is 15 amino acids. From germline, CDR1 is MGHRA and CDR2 YSYEKL. Trimming stripped 4 bases from V and 0 bases from J, with 13 bases between. The CDR3 DNA reads TGCGCCAGCAGCCCTAATAGCGGAGACTCCTACGAGCAGTACTTC. Translation: CASSPNSGDSYEQYF.

V usage is TRBV5-4 and J usage is TRBJ1-2; possibly TRBD1 for D (5 bases). Germline assignment: CDR1 SGHNT and CDR2 YYREEE (reference sequence). The V end was cut by 1 base, the J end by 7 bases, with 14 bases between. This CDR3 contains 14 residues. CDR3 protein: CASSLRWGGVGYTF. CDR3 nucleotide sequence: TGTGCCAGCAGCTTGAGGTGGGGGGGAGTTGGCTACACCTTC.

This sequence joins TRBV7-9 and TRBJ1-4, with 8 bases matching TRBD1. The CDR3 loop spans 16 amino acids. The J segment lost 4 bases and the V segment lost 5 bases, leaving 9 bases of the junction unmatched. The germline V gene has CDR1 SEHNR and CDR2 FQNEAQ (reference sequence). CDR3 sequence reads: CASSAPGGGLNEKLFF. In nucleotides, the CDR3 is TGTGCCAGCAGCGCGCCAGGGGGCGGTCTTAATGAAAAACTGTTTTTT. Full variable domain (remainder filled in from reference TRBV7-9 and TRBJ1-4): DTGVSQNPRHKITKRGQNVTFRCDPISEHNRLYWYRQTLGQGPEFLTYFQNEAQLEKSRLLSDRFSAERPKGSFSTLEIQRTEQGDSAMYLCASSAPGGGLNEKLFFGSGTQLSVL.

The J gene is TRBJ1-1, the V gene TRBV12-5; TRBD1 might be the D (5 bases). V lost 1 base, J lost 1 base, and 10 bases lay in between. Germline V gene lookup returns CDR1 LGHNT and CDR2 FRNRAP. The CDR3 covers 15 residues. The CDR3 DNA reads as TGTGCTAGTGGTTTGGGACAGCCCGAGAACACTGAAGCTTTCTTT. It specifies CASGLGQPENTEAFF.

The CDR3: CASSISGTVTGELFF. CDR3 bases: TGTGCCAGTAGTATATCCGGGACAGTCACCGGGGAGCTGTTTTTT. The genes are TRBV19 and TRBJ2-2; 7 nucleotides align to TRBD1. V shed 2 bases and J 4 bases; nucleotides not matched to a gene: 4. CDR1 LNHDA and CDR2 SQIVND come from the germline V gene (reference sequence). The CDR3 loop spans 15 amino acids.

V gene TRBV12-3 or TRBV12-4 combines with J gene TRBJ1-1; 7 bases align to TRBD1. The ends lost 3 bases at V and 11 bases at J; junction bases unmatched: 6. The CDR3 runs to 12 residues. DNA for the CDR3: TGTGCCAGCAGTTTTGAGGGGGCGCGGGCTTTCTTT. Amino acids: CASSFEGARAFF.

The chain couples TRBV27 to TRBJ2-3; D call uncertain. The V end lost 5 bases, the J end lost 3 bases, and 12 bases lay between the germline ends. CDR3 length equals 14 residues. CDR1 is MNHEY and CDR2 is SMNVEV in the germline V gene (reference sequence). The CDR3 DNA reads TGTGCCAGCAGTCTTAGCCCACTTACAGATACGCAGTATTTT. Its protein product is CASSLSPLTDTQYF.

The rearrangement uses TRBV5-1 and TRBJ2-5; 7 nucleotides align to TRBD1. CDR1 and CDR2 (germline): SGHRS, YFSETQ. Trimming removed 4 bases from V and 4 bases from J; junction bases left unmatched: 7. The CDR3 spans 14 residues. CDR3 in DNA: TGCGCCAGCAGCATGAAACAGGGGCCAGAGACCCAGTACTTC. Translating gives CASSMKQGPETQYF.

The chain couples TRBV29-1 to TRBJ2-1; 7 bases are a match to TRBD2. The germline CDR1 and CDR2 sequences are SQVTM and ANQGSEA. The CDR3 has 13 amino acids. V shed 1 base and J 9 bases; nucleotides not matched to a gene: 6. The CDR3 loop reads CSVEVGRESEQFF. The CDR3 region has the DNA TGCAGCGTTGAAGTAGGGAGGGAAAGTGAGCAGTTCTTC.

This chain joins TRBV2 and TRBJ2-5, with D perhaps TRBD2 (6 bases). The CDR3 loop spans 17 amino acids. CDR1 is SNHLY and CDR2 is FYNNEI in the germline V gene. The V and J ends lost 6 bases and 5 bases respectively, with 25 bases between them. The CDR3 DNA reads TGTGCCAGCAGCGAGCCCCGAGAATCCGGGGGTAGGGAGACCCAGTACTTC. It encodes CASSEPRESGGRETQYF. The complete variable domain, with remaining parts taken from reference TRBV2 and TRBJ2-5, reads EPEVTQTPSHQVTQMGQEVILRCVPISNHLYFYWYRQILGQKVEFLVSFYNNEISEKSEIFDDQFSVERPDGSNFTLKIRSTKLEDSAMYFCASSEPRESGGRETQYFGPGTRLLVL.

This clone appeared a single time. The V call is TRBV5-1, the J call TRBJ2-5; TRBD1 matches 9 bases. CDR1 is SGHRS, CDR2 YFSETQ, per germline. Trimming cost V 6 bases and J 1 base; bases outside gene matches: 28. The CDR3 has 22 amino acids. The CDR3 nucleotides read TGCGCCAGCAACAATGCATTAGGGAGGACAGGGGTTCCACTTGGTACCCAAGAGACCCAGTACTTC. Protein product: CASNNALGRTGVPLGTQETQYF.

The table lists this clone with a count of one. The chain joins TRBV15 to TRBJ1-6, with 9 bases aligning to TRBD1. Germline lookup yields CDR1 LNHNV and CDR2 YYDKDF (reference sequence). The CDR3 is 15 residues long. V shed 2 bases, J shed 10 bases, and the junction held 6 bases outside the gene matches. This chain's CDR3 is CATSRLWTGESPLHF. The DNA for the CDR3 is TGTGCCACCAGCAGACTTTGGACAGGGGAGTCACCCCTCCACTTT. Full variable domain (remainder filled in from reference TRBV15 and TRBJ1-6): DAMVIQNPRYQVTQFGKPVTLSCSQTLNHNVMYWYQQKSSQAPKLLFHYYDKDFNNEADTPDNFQSRRPNTSFCFLDIRSPGLGDTAMYLCATSRLWTGESPLHFGNGTRLTVT.

This clone appeared a single time. The chain combines TRBV6-4 with TRBJ1-2; D perhaps matches TRBD1 (6 bases). The CDR3 length is 14 residues. Per the germline V gene, CDR1 is MRHNA and CDR2 is SNTAGT. Trimming stripped 4 bases from V and 3 bases from J, with 12 bases between. The CDR3 loop reads CASSAPDSDYGYTF. The CDR3 coding sequence is TGTGCCAGCAGTGCCCCGGACAGCGACTATGGCTACACCTTC.